The TCR beta chain described here comes from a study of blood T cell repertoires in COVID-19. Profiling relied on immunoSEQ multiplex PCR, and the TCRdb table lists in-frame clones only, not all of them. This sample has about 50,000 clones, with approximately 91% found just once. CDR3 length: 16 residues. The trim removed 2 bases at V and 9 bases at J, leaving 10 bases unmatched. Germline V gene lookup returns CDR1 GTSNPN and CDR2 SVGIG (reference sequence). The material sequenced was peripheral blood. This TCR was sampled from a human donor in a cohort sampled during active COVID-19. V is TRBV30 and J is TRBJ1-6, with 10 bases that match TRBD1. DNA of the CDR3: TGTGCCTGGAGTACGGTCGGGACAGGGGTTCGTTCACCCCTCCACTTT. Residues: CAWSTVGTGVRSPLHF.